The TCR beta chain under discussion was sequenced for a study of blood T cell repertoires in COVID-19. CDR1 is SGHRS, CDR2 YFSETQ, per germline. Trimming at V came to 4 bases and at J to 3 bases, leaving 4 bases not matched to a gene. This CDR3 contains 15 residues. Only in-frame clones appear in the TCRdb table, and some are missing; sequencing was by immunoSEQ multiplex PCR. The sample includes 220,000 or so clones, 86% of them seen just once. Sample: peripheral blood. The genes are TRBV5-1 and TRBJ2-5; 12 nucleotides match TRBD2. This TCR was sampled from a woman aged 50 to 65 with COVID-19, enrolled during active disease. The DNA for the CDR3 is TGCGCCAGCAGCCTAGGACTAGCGGGGAAAGAGACCCAGTACTTC. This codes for CASSLGLAGKETQYF.